This T cell receptor (beta chain) stems from a study of siplizumab effects on memory and regulatory T cells. The study, taken as a whole, reports: Confirmatory evidence of suppressive function in proliferating siplizumab-culture Tregs was not obtained. Most proliferating CD4+ or CD8+ clones, roughly 75-96%, had no naive or memory assignment. The alloreactive clones that mapped to unstimulated subsets made up only a minor fraction. Treatment with siplizumab left mappable alloreactive CD4+ clones averaging about 63% Treg-derived, compared with around 29% in controls.

Germline assignment: CDR1 MNHEY and CDR2 SMNVEV (reference sequence). V was shortened by 6 bases and J by 4 bases, with 13 bases between the two germline ends. The CDR3 sequence is 14 residues long. Clones were sequenced by immunoSEQ multiplex PCR, and TCRdb holds only the in-frame ones, with some missing. The table has approximately 100,000 clones, around 94% seen once. A word on this clone: What it binds is not known.

The rearrangement uses TRBV27 and TRBJ1-3; possibly TRBD1 for D (5 bases). Source material: non-Treg CD4+ T cells sorted from blood. The TCR sequence derives from a human donor in good health. The CDR3 DNA follows: TGTGCCAGCAGGAAATATTGGGGCGGAAACACCATATATTTT. Protein: CASRKYWGGNTIYF.